This T cell receptor beta chain was captured by sequencing in a study of blood T cell repertoires in COVID-19. About the research overall: Some COVID-19 samples were acute and others convalescent; all came from the United States, Italy and Spain. PBMCs, B-cell-depleted T cells, or T cells were the source of the cDNA or gDNA that made up the material.

Original processing methods: Amplification of reference gene primers was used by the study to estimate nucleated cell counts. Assay used: immunoSEQ multiplex PCR; TCRdb lists only in-frame clones, some missing. That table supplies the V and J calls and clone size; D and trimming were determined from the DNA. The top ten hold around 16% of the sample, which has around 100,000 clones, 87% seen once. The V segment lost 4 bases and the J segment 0 bases; nucleotides outside the gene matches: 12. CDR1 is MGHDK, CDR2 SYGVNS, per germline. This CDR3 spans 18 amino acids. The chain links TRBV25-1 to TRBJ2-1, with 7 bases that match TRBD1. This TCR came from a man aged 45-65 years with acute or convalescent COVID-19. Sequencing input: peripheral blood. The CDR3 loop reads CASSGDSPAAYSYNEQFF. The CDR3 DNA reads as TGTGCCAGCAGTGGGGACAGCCCTGCCGCCTACTCCTACAATGAGCAGTTCTTC.